This TCR beta chain was observed in a study of T-cell memory formation after mild COVID-19. Germline CDR1 MDHEN, CDR2 SYDVKM. V was pared by 3 bases and J by 4 bases, with 18 bases between. The CDR3 length is 16 residues. TCRdb called the 5' RACE reads again in MiXCR, with one record for every CDR3 protein. The data hold approximately 340,000 distinct CDR3 sequences, with over 10% observed a single time. Only a few counts were recorded for this clonotype. This TCR was sampled from a young man who had mild COVID-19 (a few samples of this study predate the infection). Cell type and time point are not known. The chain links TRBV28 to TRBJ1-1, with D unclear. Sequenced input: PBMCs or a T cell subset sorted from them (not recorded which). The DNA for the CDR3 is TGTGCCAGCAGTTTCCCCTTCGGCAGTCGGTCCACTGAAGCTTTCTTT. Translating it yields CASSFPFGSRSTEAFF.